Listed below are T cell receptor beta chains from one sample, sequenced in a study of T cell responses to AZD1222 COVID-19 vaccine. Profiled with immunoSEQ multiplex PCR; TCRdb holds only in-frame clones, not every one. The sample yields about 93,000 clones, more than 80% seen once. The sequences come from peripheral blood, collected 28 days after the second AZD1222 dose. The origin of the receptors is an adult who received the AZD1222 COVID-19 vaccine. Each CDR3 is given with its conserved first and last residue.

v_call cdr3_aa
TRBV7-9 CASSLQAGIGRGKLFF
TRBV5-5 CASSLSFPDTEAFF
TRBV14 CASSRAQVVETQYF
TRBV9 CASSVSPGPNYEQYF
TRBV6-5 CASGDRGIYGYTF
TRBV12-5 CASGLVGTEETQYF
TRBV6-6 CASSFQPSVAGYGYTF
TRBV2 CASKGQVLSYNEQFF
TRBV19 CASAEWDYGYTF
TRBV7-2 CASSLVLAGGPGTYNEQFF
TRBV25-1 CASSNRDNYGYTF
TRBV5-1 CASSPGASGAYEQFF
TRBV2 CASSAGYDTGELFF
TRBV7-9 CASSPDKGTGYEQYF
TRBV29-1 CSVEGPGSYGYTF
TRBV18 CASSPYRTGGGEQYF
TRBV3-1/TRBV3-2 CASSQDVRVAYGYTF
TRBV6-1 CASSVGLISRDNSPLHF
TRBV6-6 CASSYLGGNTEAFF
TRBV25-1 CASSDKAYGYTF
TRBV18 CASSPPGAVLDKKQFF
TRBV6-2/TRBV6-3 CASSFLQGASYGYTF
TRBV19 CASSMGGQETQYF
TRBV19 CASSIGQGVGLASYEQYF
TRBV5-4 CASSLASGSSYEQYF
TRBV5-1 CASGPQGAAGYTF
TRBV28 CASSFRGKLFF
TRBV7-9 CASSLDASTEAFF
TRBV5-5 CASSLAEKLFF
TRBV10-3 CAISESWAQVEGGYTF
TRBV20-1 CSASFNYGYTF
TRBV7-9 CASNNGPGASEAFF
TRBV7-2 CASSLANPGQGSAGYTF
TRBV29-1 CSVRGLRGGETQYF
TRBV25-1 CASSDAGGGQGADEKLFF
TRBV19 CASTRGYYTEAFF
TRBV7-2 CASSLGGSWEQYF
TRBV14 CASSLTGGREQYF
TRBV6-2/TRBV6-3 CASSYQVERQEAFF
TRBV5-6 CASSLVASQETQYF
TRBV6-4 CASSFTAYTEAFF
TRBV25-1 CASSELDSDNEQFF
TRBV29-1 CSGFFEGNEQFF
TRBV5-4 CASSFGVPTEAFF
TRBV7-9 CASSLGWDRDEKLFF
TRBV27 CASSFIPAGGLVEQYF
TRBV7-9 CASSLGHGTPLNSPLHF
TRBV30 CAWSVWDSPNTGELFF
TRBV12-3/TRBV12-4 CASSFGYEQFF
TRBV27 CASSLSVNTGELFF
TRBV19 CASSPIAGSYNEQFF
TRBV14 CASSNLRDEQYF
TRBV6-5 CASTRWREAFF
TRBV19 CASKSGLAGEEQYF
TRBV19 CASSISGSGYGYTF
TRBV2 CASSDRVNYEQYF
TRBV7-9 CASSLRTGMDEAFF